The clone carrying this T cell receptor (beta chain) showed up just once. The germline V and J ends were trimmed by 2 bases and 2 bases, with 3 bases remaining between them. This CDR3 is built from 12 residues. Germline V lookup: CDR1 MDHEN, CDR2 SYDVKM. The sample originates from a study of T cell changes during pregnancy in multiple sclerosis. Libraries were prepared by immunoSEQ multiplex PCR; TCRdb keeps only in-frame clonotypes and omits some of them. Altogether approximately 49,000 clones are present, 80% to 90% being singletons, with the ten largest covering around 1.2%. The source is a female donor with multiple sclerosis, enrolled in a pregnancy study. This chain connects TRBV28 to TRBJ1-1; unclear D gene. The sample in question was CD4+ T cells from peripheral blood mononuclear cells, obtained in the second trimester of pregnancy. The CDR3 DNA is TGTGCCAGCAGTTTACCTAACACTGAAGCTTTCTTT. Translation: CASSLPNTEAFF.